This TCR beta chain was captured in a study of T-cell reconstitution after alpha-beta-depleted transplantation in children. Study results and caveats: Among T cells one year after transplant, newly produced cells accounted for most counts and diversity. Recipient T cells and thymic progenitors that survived gave rise to the high TCRbeta diversity observed at day 60 in some patients. Alpha-beta T cells about two months after transplant reportedly derived from several hundred expanded graft clones.

The sample holds many counts of this clonotype. As yet, its antigen is unknown. The ends lost 4 bases at V and 8 bases at J; junction bases unmatched: 9. CDR1 and CDR2 (germline): KGHSH, LQKENI. This CDR3 is 14 amino acids long. Unique molecular identifiers were used to barcode this TCRbeta library. One entry per CDR3 protein, called by TCRdb with MiXCR from the PCR reads. The sample contains a few hundred thousand distinct CDR3 sequences, about 25% of which appear only once. The V and J genes are TRBV18 and TRBJ2-7; TRBD1 aligns across 9 bases. The material sequenced was PBMCs, taken before TCRalphabeta/CD19-depleted stem cell transplant. The sequence came from a girl aged 2 to 9 with Fanconi anemia, due to receive a stem cell transplant. CDR3 coding DNA: TGTGCCAGCTCACTACCGGGACAGGGCCACCAGCAGTACTTC. Its protein product is CASSLPGQGHQQYF.